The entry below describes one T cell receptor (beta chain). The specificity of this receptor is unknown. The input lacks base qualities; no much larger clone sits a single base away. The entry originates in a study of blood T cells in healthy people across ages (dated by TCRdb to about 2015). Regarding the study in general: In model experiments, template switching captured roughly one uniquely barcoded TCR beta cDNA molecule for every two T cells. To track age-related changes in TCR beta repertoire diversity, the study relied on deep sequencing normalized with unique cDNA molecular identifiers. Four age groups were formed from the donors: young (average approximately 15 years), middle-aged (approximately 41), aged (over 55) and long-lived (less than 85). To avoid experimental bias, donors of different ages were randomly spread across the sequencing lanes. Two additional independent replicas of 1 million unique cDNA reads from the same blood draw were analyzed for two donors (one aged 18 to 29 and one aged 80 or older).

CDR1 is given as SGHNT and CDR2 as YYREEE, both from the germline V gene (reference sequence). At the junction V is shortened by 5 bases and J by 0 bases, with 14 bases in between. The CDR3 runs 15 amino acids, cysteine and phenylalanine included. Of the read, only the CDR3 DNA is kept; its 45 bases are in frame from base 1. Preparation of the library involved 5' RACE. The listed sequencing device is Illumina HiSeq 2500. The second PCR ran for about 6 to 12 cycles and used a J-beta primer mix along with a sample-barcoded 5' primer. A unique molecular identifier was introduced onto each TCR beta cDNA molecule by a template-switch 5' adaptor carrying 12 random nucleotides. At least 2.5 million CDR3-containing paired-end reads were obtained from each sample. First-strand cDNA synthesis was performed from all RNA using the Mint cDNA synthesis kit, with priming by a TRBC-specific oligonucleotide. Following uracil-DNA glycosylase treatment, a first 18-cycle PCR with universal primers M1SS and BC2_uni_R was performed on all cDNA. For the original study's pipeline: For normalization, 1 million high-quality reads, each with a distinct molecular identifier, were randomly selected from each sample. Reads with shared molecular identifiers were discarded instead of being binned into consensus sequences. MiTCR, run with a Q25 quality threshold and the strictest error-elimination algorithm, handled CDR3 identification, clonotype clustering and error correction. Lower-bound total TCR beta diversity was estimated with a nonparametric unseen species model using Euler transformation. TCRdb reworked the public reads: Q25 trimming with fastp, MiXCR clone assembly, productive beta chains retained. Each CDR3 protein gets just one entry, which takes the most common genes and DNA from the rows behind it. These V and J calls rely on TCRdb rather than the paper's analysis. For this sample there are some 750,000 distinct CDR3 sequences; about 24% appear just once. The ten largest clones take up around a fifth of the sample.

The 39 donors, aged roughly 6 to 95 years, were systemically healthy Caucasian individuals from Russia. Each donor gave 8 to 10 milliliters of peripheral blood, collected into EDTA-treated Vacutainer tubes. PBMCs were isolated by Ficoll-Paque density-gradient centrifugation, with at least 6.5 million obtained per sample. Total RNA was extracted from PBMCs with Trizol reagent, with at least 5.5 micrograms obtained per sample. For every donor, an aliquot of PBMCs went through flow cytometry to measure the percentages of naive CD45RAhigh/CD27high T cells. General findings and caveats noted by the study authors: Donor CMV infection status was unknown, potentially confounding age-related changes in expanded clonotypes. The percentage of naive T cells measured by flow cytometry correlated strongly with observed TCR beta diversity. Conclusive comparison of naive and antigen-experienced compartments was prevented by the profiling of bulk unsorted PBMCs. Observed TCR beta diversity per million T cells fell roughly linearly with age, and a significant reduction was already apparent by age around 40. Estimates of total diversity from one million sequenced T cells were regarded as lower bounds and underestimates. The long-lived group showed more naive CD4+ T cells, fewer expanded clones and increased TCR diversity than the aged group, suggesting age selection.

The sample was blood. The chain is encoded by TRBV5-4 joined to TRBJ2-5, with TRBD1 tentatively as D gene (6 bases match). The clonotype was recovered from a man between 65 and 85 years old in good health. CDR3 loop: CASSAGQPYQETQYF. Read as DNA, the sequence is TGTGCCAGCAGTGCTGGACAGCCTTACCAAGAGACCCAGTACTTC.